These T cell receptor beta chains were read from a single sample in a study of T cells in Graves' hyperthyroidism and ophthalmopathy. MiXCR was run by TCRdb on the multiplex PCR reads, yielding one entry per CDR3 protein. Of about 530,000 distinct CDR3 sequences in the sample, 15% to 20% were seen once. The sequencing sample was made of blood. The source is a woman under 30 with Graves' ophthalmopathy. Each CDR3 is given with its conserved first and last residue. A D gene is named only where the DNA matches it firmly. A row's size may be missing; if present it is once, few, many or a size class.

v_call	d_call	clone_size	j_call	cdr3_nt	cdr3_aa
TRBV30	NA	many	TRBJ1-1	TGTGCCTGGAGTGGGATGGTCAGGGGTAGGAACACTGAAGCTTTCTTT	CAWSGMVRGRNTEAFF
TRBV28	NA	many	TRBJ2-5	TGTGCCAGCAGTCGGCGGAGCTGGTACTCGACCAGGGAGACCCAGTACTTC	CASSRRSWYSTRETQYF
TRBV27	NA	few	TRBJ1-5	TGTGCCAGCAGTTTATCGAAGGGGGGCAATCAGCCCCAGCATTTT	CASSLSKGGNQPQHF
TRBV6-1	TRBD1	NA	TRBJ1-5	TGTGCCAGCAGTGAAGGCGCAGGGGGTCAGCCCCAGCATTTT	CASSEGAGGQPQHF
TRBV20-1	TRBD1	many	TRBJ2-3	TGCAGTGCCCTATTGACAGGGCGTAGCACAGATACGCAGTATTTT	CSALLTGRSTDTQYF
TRBV28	NA	many	TRBJ2-5	TGTGCCAGCAGTTCCCTCCCGGAGACCCAGTACTTC	CASSSLPETQYF
TRBV27	NA	few	TRBJ1-4	TGTGCCAGCAGTTTACGGCGGGGTCAGGGTGGCGAAAAACTGTTTTTT	CASSLRRGQGGEKLFF
TRBV7-6	TRBD2	many	TRBJ2-1	TGTGCCAGCAGCTTATCAGGCGGGAGGGCCTTCGGCGATGAGCAGTTCTTC	CASSLSGGRAFGDEQFF
TRBV5-6	TRBD2	few	TRBJ2-1	TGTGCCAGCAGCTTAGGACTAGCGGGAGAAGTTGAGCAGTTCTTC	CASSLGLAGEVEQFF
TRBV30	NA	once	TRBJ2-5	TGTGCCTGGAGTGTCGGTCCCGGGACGTCCGGGACCCAGTACTTC	CAWSVGPGTSGTQYF
TRBV4-2	TRBD2	few	TRBJ2-1	TGTGCCAGCAGCCAAGCCGGGACTAGCGGGATCAATGAGCAGTTCTTC	CASSQAGTSGINEQFF
TRBV10-3	NA	many	TRBJ2-5	TGTGCCATCAGTGAAGGGCAAGAGACCCAGTACTTC	CAISEGQETQYF
TRBV6-1	NA	NA	TRBJ1-5	TGTGCCAGCAGTACAGGTCTCTATCAGCCCCAGCATTTT	CASSTGLYQPQHF
TRBV5-4	TRBD1	NA	TRBJ1-1	TGTGCCAGCAGCTTGGAGGGACAGCCTCACACTGAAGCTTTCTTT	CASSLEGQPHTEAFF
TRBV11-2	NA	many	TRBJ1-5	TGTGCCAGCAGCTTAGACAATCAGCCCCAGCATTTT	CASSLDNQPQHF
TRBV2	TRBD1	many	TRBJ2-7	TGTGCCAGCAGTGCGGACAGGGACGGCGAGCAGTACTTC	CASSADRDGEQYF
TRBV11-1	NA	many	TRBJ2-1	TGTGCCAGCAGGGGAGGTAGCTCCTACAATGAGCAGTTCTTC	CASRGGSSYNEQFF
TRBV11-2	TRBD1	many	TRBJ2-5	TGTGCCAGCAGCCCAGGACAGGGGGCGATGGAAGAGACCCAGTACTTC	CASSPGQGAMEETQYF
TRBV4-1	NA	NA	TRBJ2-7	TGCGCCAGCAGCCCTTGGGACTTCCGCTCCTACGAGCAGTACTTC	CASSPWDFRSYEQYF
TRBV30	NA	once	TRBJ2-2	TGTGCCTGGGGAGACACCAGGGACCGAGACACCGGGGAGCCGTTTTTT	CAWGDTRDRDTGEPFF
TRBV19	TRBD1	few	TRBJ2-2	TGTGCCAGTAGTAACCGACAGGGTATAAAGACCGGGGAGCTGTTTTTT	CASSNRQGIKTGELFF
TRBV12-3/TRBV12-4	NA	many	TRBJ1-1	TGTGCCAGCAGTTTATATCAGATGAACACTGAAGCTTTCTTT	CASSLYQMNTEAFF
TRBV30	NA	many	TRBJ1-1	TGTGCCTGGAGGGCCCAAAGAAGAACTGTTGAAGCTTTCTTT	CAWRAQRRTVEAFF
TRBV4-3	NA	few	TRBJ1-5	TGCGCCAGCAGCCAAGTTGTCGCCAGGGCCCCTAATCAGCCCCAGCATTTT	CASSQVVARAPNQPQHF
TRBV30	NA	many	TRBJ1-1	TGTGCCTGGAGAAGTTACATGAACACTGAAGCTTTCTTT	CAWRSYMNTEAFF